This TCR beta chain was found in a study of long-term antiretroviral therapy in people with HIV. Study results and limitations: Clones expanded before ART dominated the repertoire at all time points. Blood was collected between about 2004 and 2017, possibly under older ART regimens.

Trimming cost V 4 bases and J 2 bases; bases outside gene matches: 3. This CDR3 is built from 13 residues. CDR1 is SGHNT and CDR2 is YYREEE in the germline V gene (reference sequence). A remark on this clone: Its specificity is unknown.

Version v3.0 of the immunoSEQ assay was performed at survey level. The data were produced by immunoSEQ multiplex PCR, yet TCRdb's version contains in-frame clones alone and is incomplete. The sample yields 25,000 to 30,000 clones, around 85% seen once. No fewer than two post-ART and no fewer than one pre-ART PBMC samples existed for each donor. The material sequenced was unsorted PBMCs, taken less than 5 years after starting antiretroviral therapy. This chain links TRBV5-4 with TRBJ2-7; 7 bases map to TRBD1. The TCR originated in a man between 40 and 49 years old with HIV. CDR3 amino acids: CASSPGQTYEQYF. CDR3 DNA sequence: TGTGCCAGCAGCCCGGGACAGACCTACGAGCAGTACTTC.